Listed below are T cell receptor beta chains from one sample, sequenced in a study of identical twins. TCRdb used MiXCR to reprocess the 5' RACE reads, holding one entry per CDR3 protein. Of about 340,000 distinct CDR3 sequences listed, approximately 13% were seen once; the top ten hold approximately 7.9%. These sequences were also reported in another study, on yellow fever vaccine responses in identical twins.

Sequenced material: CD8+ T cells sorted from blood. Source of these receptors: a woman aged 18-29 years in good health. Each CDR3 is given with its conserved first and last residue. Each record gives: D gene, clone size, V gene, J gene, CDR3 protein, CDR3 DNA. D genes are given only for firm matches. A clone size is listed for some rows: how often the clone was seen (once, few, many), or a class if it is expanded.

D: .; size: .; V: TRBV6-5; J: TRBJ1-2; CDR3: CASSYSGRGGLPEGYTF; DNA: TGTGCCAGCAGTTACTCGGGACGAGGGGGGCTCCCTGAGGGCTACACCTTC
D: .; size: .; V: TRBV28; J: TRBJ1-5; CDR3: CASSLRPQHF; DNA: TGTGCCAGCAGTTTACGGCCCCAGCATTTT
D: TRBD1; size: .; V: TRBV11-1; J: TRBJ2-5; CDR3: CASSRRRQGDRGGQETQYF; DNA: TGTGCCAGCAGCCGCAGGCGGCAGGGGGATAGAGGGGGCCAAGAGACCCAGTACTTC
D: .; size: many; V: TRBV12-3/TRBV12-4; J: TRBJ2-3; CDR3: CATRVGASDTDTQYF; DNA: TGTGCCACCCGAGTGGGTGCCAGTGACACAGATACGCAGTATTTT
D: .; size: few; V: TRBV7-6; J: TRBJ2-6; CDR3: CASSPYRPTTPTSGANVLTF; DNA: TGTGCCAGCAGCCCCTACCGCCCGACTACCCCAACCTCTGGGGCCAACGTCCTGACTTTC
D: TRBD2; size: few; V: TRBV11-2; J: TRBJ2-2; CDR3: CASSSSGGRIGELFF; DNA: TGTGCCAGCAGCTCGAGCGGGGGGAGGATAGGGGAGCTGTTTTTT
D: .; size: .; V: TRBV12-3/TRBV12-4; J: TRBJ2-1; CDR3: CASSLEVGLYWCEQFF; DNA: TGTGCCAGCAGTTTAGAGGTAGGGCTGTATTGGTGCGAGCAGTTCTTC
D: .; size: .; V: TRBV7-9; J: TRBJ2-1; CDR3: CASSMIVNEQFF; DNA: TGTGCCAGCAGCATGATAGTAAATGAGCAGTTCTTC
D: .; size: few; V: TRBV7-6; J: TRBJ1-5; CDR3: CASSKGDVYSNQPQHF; DNA: TGTGCCAGCAGCAAAGGTGACGTTTATAGCAATCAGCCCCAGCATTTT
D: .; size: .; V: TRBV2; J: TRBJ1-2; CDR3: CASMGTYYGYTF; DNA: TGTGCCAGCATGGGCACCTACTATGGCTACACCTTC
D: .; size: few; V: TRBV12-5; J: TRBJ2-1; CDR3: CASGLFPGSAYNEQFF; DNA: TGTGCTAGTGGTTTGTTTCCGGGAAGCGCCTACAATGAGCAGTTCTTC
D: .; size: many; V: TRBV28; J: TRBJ2-2; CDR3: CASSSANTGELFF; DNA: TGTGCCAGTTCCTCAGCGAACACCGGGGAGCTGTTTTTT
D: .; size: few; V: TRBV27; J: TRBJ1-1; CDR3: CASSLGGIGNTEAFF; DNA: TGTGCCAGCAGTTTAGGGGGAATAGGGAACACTGAAGCTTTCTTT
D: .; size: .; V: TRBV10-2; J: TRBJ2-3; CDR3: CASGRDQDTDTQYF; DNA: TGCGCCAGCGGCCGGGATCAAGACACAGATACGCAGTATTTT
D: TRBD2; size: few; V: TRBV4-1; J: TRBJ2-7; CDR3: CASSEKTSGAYEQYF; DNA: TGCGCCAGCAGCGAGAAAACTAGCGGGGCCTACGAGCAGTACTTC
D: .; size: many; V: TRBV3-1; J: TRBJ2-5; CDR3: CASRGQETQYF; DNA: TGTGCCAGCAGGGGCCAAGAGACCCAGTACTTC
D: .; size: few; V: TRBV6-2/TRBV6-3; J: TRBJ1-6; CDR3: CASSSPGTGTALHF; DNA: TGTGCCAGCAGTTCCCCGGGGACGGGGACGGCCCTCCACTTT
D: TRBD1; size: .; V: TRBV12-3/TRBV12-4; J: TRBJ2-7; CDR3: CASRPDRGEQYF; DNA: TGTGCCAGCAGGCCCGACAGGGGTGAGCAGTACTTC
D: .; size: .; V: TRBV4-2; J: TRBJ1-5; CDR3: CASSKTRGSNQPQHF; DNA: TGTGCCAGCAGTAAAACTCGGGGGAGCAATCAGCCCCAGCATTTT
D: .; size: .; V: TRBV7-9; J: TRBJ2-5; CDR3: CASKSIEETQYF; DNA: TGTGCCAGCAAGTCAATAGAGGAGACCCAGTACTTC
D: .; size: few; V: TRBV11-3; J: TRBJ2-2; CDR3: CASSLDGTLAFAGELFF; DNA: TGTGCCAGCAGCTTAGACGGTACACTAGCCTTTGCCGGGGAGCTGTTTTTT
D: .; size: .; V: TRBV28; J: TRBJ2-1; CDR3: CASSLRGGEGRDEQFF; DNA: TGTGCCAGCAGTTTAAGAGGGGGAGAGGGGCGCGATGAGCAGTTCTTC
D: .; size: many; V: TRBV4-2; J: TRBJ1-2; CDR3: CASSQAGVGLGYTF; DNA: TGTGCCAGCAGCCAAGCGGGTGTGGGGTTGGGCTACACCTTC
D: TRBD2; size: .; V: TRBV2; J: TRBJ2-7; CDR3: CASRTERGPYEQYF; DNA: TGTGCCAGCAGAACGGAGCGGGGCCCCTACGAGCAGTACTTC
D: TRBD1; size: few; V: TRBV24-1; J: TRBJ1-1; CDR3: CATSGGTGITFF; DNA: TGTGCCACCAGTGGGGGGACAGGGATAACTTTCTTT
D: TRBD2; size: .; V: TRBV7-6; J: TRBJ2-7; CDR3: CASSLRGGRTYEQYF; DNA: TGTGCCAGCAGCTTACGGGGGGGCCGCACCTACGAGCAGTACTTC
D: TRBD1; size: many; V: TRBV4-1; J: TRBJ2-7; CDR3: CASSQGQGPREQYF; DNA: TGCGCCAGCAGCCAGGGACAGGGCCCCCGCGAGCAGTACTTC
D: TRBD2; size: few; V: TRBV24-1; J: TRBJ2-1; CDR3: CATSDVAGGREQFF; DNA: TGTGCCACCAGTGACGTAGCGGGAGGGCGCGAGCAGTTCTTC
D: TRBD1; size: .; V: TRBV15; J: TRBJ2-2; CDR3: CATSDPSGTGVTGELFF; DNA: TGTGCCACCAGCGACCCCTCCGGGACAGGGGTCACCGGGGAGCTGTTTTTT
D: .; size: few; V: TRBV2; J: TRBJ1-4; CDR3: CASSTSIEGWISSEKLFF; DNA: TGTGCCAGCAGTACGTCTATAGAGGGATGGATTTCCAGTGAAAAACTGTTTTTT
D: .; size: .; V: TRBV30; J: TRBJ1-2; CDR3: CAWSVRPAGTF; DNA: TGTGCCTGGAGTGTACGCCCTGCCGGTACCTTC
D: TRBD2; size: many; V: TRBV3-1; J: TRBJ2-1; CDR3: CASSQGTRNEQFF; DNA: TGTGCCAGCAGCCAAGGGACTAGAAATGAGCAGTTCTTC
D: TRBD2; size: many; V: TRBV20-1; J: TRBJ2-1; CDR3: CSASPRDYRNEQFF; DNA: TGCAGTGCTTCGCCCCGGGACTATCGGAATGAGCAGTTCTTC
D: TRBD2; size: few; V: TRBV20-1; J: TRBJ2-7; CDR3: CSARDGATSGYEQYF; DNA: TGCAGTGCTAGAGATGGGGCAACTAGCGGCTACGAGCAGTACTTC
D: .; size: many; V: TRBV5-6; J: TRBJ2-7; CDR3: CASSLRDYEQYF; DNA: TGTGCCAGCAGCTTGCGGGACTACGAGCAGTACTTC
D: TRBD2; size: few; V: TRBV7-8; J: TRBJ2-5; CDR3: CASSLGGSGNRKETQYF; DNA: TGTGCCAGCAGCTTAGGGGGTAGCGGGAATCGAAAAGAGACCCAGTACTTC
D: TRBD2; size: .; V: TRBV7-6; J: TRBJ2-1; CDR3: CASSLPSGGADNEQFF; DNA: TGTGCCAGCAGCTTACCCAGCGGGGGGGCCGACAATGAGCAGTTCTTC
D: .; size: many; V: TRBV2; J: TRBJ2-1; CDR3: CASSDRAVPEQFF; DNA: TGTGCCAGCAGTGATAGGGCAGTTCCTGAGCAGTTCTTC
D: .; size: .; V: TRBV6-1; J: TRBJ1-2; CDR3: CATQANVWYGYTF; DNA: TGTGCGACGCAGGCAAACGTATGGTATGGCTACACCTTC
D: TRBD2; size: .; V: TRBV3-1; J: TRBJ2-3; CDR3: CASSQVGSREGTTDTQYF; DNA: TGTGCCAGCAGCCAAGTCGGTTCGCGGGAGGGTACCACAGATACGCAGTATTTT
D: TRBD2; size: .; V: TRBV9; J: TRBJ2-3; CDR3: CASSVELAGGSDTQYF; DNA: TGTGCCAGCAGCGTAGAGCTAGCGGGAGGATCAGATACGCAGTATTTT
D: .; size: many; V: TRBV15; J: TRBJ2-1; CDR3: CATSTSRNFEEGGSYNEQFF; DNA: TGTGCCACCAGCACCTCGAGGAATTTCGAGGAGGGAGGCTCCTACAATGAGCAGTTCTTC
D: .; size: .; V: TRBV12-3/TRBV12-4; J: TRBJ2-2; CDR3: CATLWDAGELFF; DNA: TGTGCCACCCTCTGGGACGCCGGGGAGCTGTTTTTT
D: TRBD2; size: few; V: TRBV27; J: TRBJ2-1; CDR3: CASNSVAGGPYEQFF; DNA: TGTGCCAGCAATTCAGTAGCGGGAGGGCCCTATGAGCAGTTCTTC
D: .; size: .; V: TRBV6-1; J: TRBJ2-1; CDR3: CASSFRTSTYNEQFF; DNA: TGTGCCAGCAGCTTTCGAACTAGCACCTACAATGAGCAGTTCTTC
D: .; size: once; V: TRBV6-2/TRBV6-3; J: TRBJ2-7; CDR3: CATRYRVDEQYF; DNA: TGTGCCACTAGGTACAGGGTCGACGAGCAGTACTTC
D: .; size: many; V: TRBV9; J: TRBJ1-1; CDR3: CASSVEGNTEAFF; DNA: TGTGCCAGCAGCGTAGAGGGAAACACTGAAGCTTTCTTT
D: .; size: .; V: TRBV3-1; J: TRBJ2-1; CDR3: CASSQDLGGFEQFF; DNA: TGTGCCAGCAGCCAAGATCTTGGAGGTTTTGAGCAGTTCTTC
D: .; size: .; V: TRBV9; J: TRBJ1-5; CDR3: CASSAGQIGQPQHF; DNA: TGTGCCAGCAGCGCGGGACAAATAGGTCAGCCCCAGCATTTT
D: .; size: many; V: TRBV4-1; J: TRBJ1-5; CDR3: CASSPGARHQPQHF; DNA: TGCGCCAGCAGCCCTGGGGCCCGACATCAGCCCCAGCATTTT
D: .; size: few; V: TRBV12-3/TRBV12-4; J: TRBJ2-3; CDR3: CASSFPPLGDTQYF; DNA: TGTGCCAGCAGTTTTCCCCCGCTGGGAGATACGCAGTATTTT
D: .; size: few; V: TRBV15; J: TRBJ1-2; CDR3: CATSRFPSLGQEDYGYTF; DNA: TGTGCCACCAGCAGGTTTCCCTCTTTGGGCCAGGAGGACTATGGCTACACCTTC
D: .; size: few; V: TRBV6-2/TRBV6-3; J: TRBJ2-5; CDR3: CASREETQYF; DNA: TGTGCCAGCAGGGAAGAGACCCAGTACTTC
D: .; size: many; V: TRBV20-1; J: TRBJ2-1; CDR3: CSASVLAYNEQFF; DNA: TGCAGTGCTAGCGTGCTAGCCTACAATGAGCAGTTCTTC
D: TRBD1; size: few; V: TRBV12-3/TRBV12-4; J: TRBJ2-1; CDR3: CASSRDRANEQFF; DNA: TGTGCCAGCAGTAGGGACAGGGCTAATGAGCAGTTCTTC
D: .; size: .; V: TRBV5-6; J: TRBJ2-1; CDR3: CASSLQEQQFF; DNA: TGTGCCAGCAGCTTACAGGAGCAGCAGTTCTTC